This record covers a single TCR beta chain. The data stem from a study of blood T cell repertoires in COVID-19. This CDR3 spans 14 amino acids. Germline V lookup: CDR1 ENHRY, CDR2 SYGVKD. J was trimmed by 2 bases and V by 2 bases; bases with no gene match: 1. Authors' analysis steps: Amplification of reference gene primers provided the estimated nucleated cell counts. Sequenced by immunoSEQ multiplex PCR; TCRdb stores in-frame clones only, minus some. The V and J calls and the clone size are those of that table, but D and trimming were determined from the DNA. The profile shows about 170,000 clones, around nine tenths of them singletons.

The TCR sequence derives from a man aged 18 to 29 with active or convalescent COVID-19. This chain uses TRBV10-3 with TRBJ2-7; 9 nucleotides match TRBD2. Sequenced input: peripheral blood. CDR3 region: CAISEASGTYEQYF. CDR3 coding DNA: TGTGCCATCAGTGAGGCTAGCGGGACCTACGAGCAGTACTTC.